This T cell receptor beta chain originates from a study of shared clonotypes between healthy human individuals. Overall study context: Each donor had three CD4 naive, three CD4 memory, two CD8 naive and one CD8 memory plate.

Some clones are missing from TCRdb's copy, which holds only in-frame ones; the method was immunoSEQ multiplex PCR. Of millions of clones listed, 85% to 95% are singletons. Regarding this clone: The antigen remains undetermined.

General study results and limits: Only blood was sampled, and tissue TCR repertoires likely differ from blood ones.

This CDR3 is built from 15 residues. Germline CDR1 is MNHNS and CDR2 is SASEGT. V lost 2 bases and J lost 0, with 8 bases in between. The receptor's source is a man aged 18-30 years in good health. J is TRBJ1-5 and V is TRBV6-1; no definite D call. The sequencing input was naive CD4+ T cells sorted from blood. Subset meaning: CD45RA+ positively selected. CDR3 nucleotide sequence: TGTGCCAGCAGTGAAAGCCCGTATAGCAATCAGCCCCAGCATTTT. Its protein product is CASSESPYSNQPQHF.